This T cell receptor (beta chain) came from a study of cytomegalovirus exposure and HLA in healthy donors. The study, taken as a whole, reports: Association with HLA alleles at 0.05 false discovery rate was found for around 15,000 TCR beta sequences in a later analysis. V- and J-gene trimming in TCR beta was tied to a missense DCLRE1C variant by an analysis performed later.

The CDR3 length is 15 residues. Trimming shortened V by 0 bases and J by 6 bases, and 11 bases separated the two germline ends. CDR1 and CDR2 from the germline V gene are MGHRA and YSYEKL. Amplification used 60 Vbeta primers and 13 Jbeta primers. Clones were read by immunoSEQ multiplex PCR, and TCRdb kept only the in-frame ones, dropping some. The top ten hold around 8.3% of the sample, which has 180,000 or so clones, approximately 71% seen once. For this clone: Its antigen is undetermined.

The source is a woman aged 40-49 years in good health and CMV-seropositive. The chain uses TRBV4-1 and TRBJ2-2, with D possibly matching TRBD2 (5 bases). What was sequenced was PBMCs. The CDR3 bases are TGCGCCAGCAGCCAAGATCGTGGGAGATCCGGGGAGCTGTTTTTT. Protein product: CASSQDRGRSGELFF.